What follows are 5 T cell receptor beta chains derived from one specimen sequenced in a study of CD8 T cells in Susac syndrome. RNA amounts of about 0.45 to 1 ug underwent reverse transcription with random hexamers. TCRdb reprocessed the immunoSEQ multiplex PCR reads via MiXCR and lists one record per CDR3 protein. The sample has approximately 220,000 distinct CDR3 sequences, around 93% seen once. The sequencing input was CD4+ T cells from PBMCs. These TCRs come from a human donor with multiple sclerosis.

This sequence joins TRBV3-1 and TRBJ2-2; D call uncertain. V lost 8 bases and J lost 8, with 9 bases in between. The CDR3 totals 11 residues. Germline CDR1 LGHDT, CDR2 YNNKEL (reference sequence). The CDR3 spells CASVQAGELFF. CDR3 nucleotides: TGTGCCAGCGTCCAAGCGGGGGAGCTGTTTTTT.

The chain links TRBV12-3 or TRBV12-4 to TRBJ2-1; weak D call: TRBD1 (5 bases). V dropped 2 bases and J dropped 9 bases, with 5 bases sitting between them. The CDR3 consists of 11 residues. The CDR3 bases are TGTGCCAGCAGTTTAAGGGGTGAGCAGTTCTTC. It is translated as CASSLRGEQFF.

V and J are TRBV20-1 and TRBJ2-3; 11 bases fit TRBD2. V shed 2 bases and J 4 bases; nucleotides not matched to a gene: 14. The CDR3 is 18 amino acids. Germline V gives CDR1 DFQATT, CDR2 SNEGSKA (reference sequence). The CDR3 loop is CSARYTSGGFGVADTQYF. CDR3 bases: TGCAGTGCTAGATATACTAGCGGGGGATTTGGAGTAGCAGATACGCAGTATTTT.

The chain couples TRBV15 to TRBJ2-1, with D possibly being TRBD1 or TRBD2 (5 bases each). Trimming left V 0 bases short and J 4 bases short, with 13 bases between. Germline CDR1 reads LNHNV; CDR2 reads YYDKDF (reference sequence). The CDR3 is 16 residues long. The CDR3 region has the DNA TGTGCCACCAGCAGAGAAGGTGGGGGACCATACAATGAGCAGTTCTTC. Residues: CATSREGGGPYNEQFF.

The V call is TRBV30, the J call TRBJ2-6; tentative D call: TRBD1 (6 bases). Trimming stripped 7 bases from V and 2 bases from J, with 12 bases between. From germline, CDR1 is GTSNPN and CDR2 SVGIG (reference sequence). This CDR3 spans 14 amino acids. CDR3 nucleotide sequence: TGTGCCTACGCTACAGGGCCTGGGGCCAACGTCCTGACTTTC. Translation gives CAYATGPGANVLTF.